This T cell receptor (beta chain) was sequenced in a study of blood T cells in healthy people across ages. The V and J ends lost 1 base and 2 bases respectively, with 9 bases between them. The CDR3 is 14 residues long. Per the germline V gene, CDR1 is SGHVS and CDR2 is FNYEAQ. The second PCR ran about 6 to 11 cycles with a sample-barcoded 5' primer and J-beta primers. TCRdb ran MiXCR on the 5' RACE reads and lists one entry per CDR3 protein. The sample lists 700,000 or so distinct CDR3 sequences, around 41% occurring once. This clonotype turned up a few times. Its antigen remains unknown. General observations from the study: With naive T cell percentage, TCR beta diversity showed a strong correlation.

The clonotype comes from a man aged 80 or over in good health. Sequenced material: blood. This chain links TRBV7-6 with TRBJ2-7, with D hard to call. For the CDR3, the DNA is TGTGCCAGCAGCTTAGGGCGCAATACCTACGAGCAGTACTTC. Protein sequence: CASSLGRNTYEQYF.